The 7 T cell receptor beta chains in this list originate from one sample, sequenced in a study of radiotherapy plus CTLA-4 blockade in lung cancer. Clones were sequenced by immunoSEQ multiplex PCR, and TCRdb holds only the in-frame ones, with some missing. Here the sample spans approximately 100,000 clones, 82% being singletons. Sample: peripheral blood, taken from a patient treated with radiotherapy plus ipilimumab. The receptors were sampled from a human donor with non-small cell lung cancer who had a partial response to radiotherapy plus ipilimumab.

This rearrangement joins TRBV5-1 to TRBJ2-7; TRBD2 matches 9 bases. V trimming: 0 bases; J trimming: 7 bases; junction bases outside the gene matches: 8. Germline V gene sequence: CDR1 SGHRS, CDR2 YFSETQ. There are 15 residues in the CDR3. CDR3 sequence: CASSLEAGGPREQYF. The CDR3 coding sequence is TGCGCCAGCAGCTTGGAGGCGGGAGGGCCGAGGGAGCAGTACTTC.

The chain couples TRBV7-2 to TRBJ2-7; 9 nucleotides agree with TRBD2. The CDR3 is 15 residues long. CDR1 SGHTA and CDR2 FQGNSA come from the germline V gene. With V trimmed by 1 base and J by 7 bases, 8 bases remained unmatched. CDR3 in DNA: TGTGCCAGCAGCTTAGTAGCGGGAGAAGTGGAAGAGCAGTACTTC. It encodes CASSLVAGEVEEQYF.

This sequence joins TRBV28 and TRBJ2-1; 10 bases match TRBD2. Germline V CDR1 and CDR2: MDHEN, SYDVKM. The CDR3 totals 15 residues. Unmatched junction bases numbered 7, after V lost 7 bases and J lost 4 bases. CDR3 in amino acids: CASTLISGGYNEQFF. Here the CDR3 DNA reads TGTGCCAGCACCCTGATTAGCGGGGGGTACAATGAGCAGTTCTTC.

This chain connects TRBV7-9 to TRBJ1-2; D is possibly TRBD1 (5 bases). Germline loops: CDR1 SEHNR, CDR2 FQNEAQ (reference sequence). V shed 5 bases and J shed 2 bases, with 12 bases lying between them. The CDR3 loop spans 14 amino acids. CDR3 protein: CASSRSGGNYGYTF. The DNA of the CDR3 is TGTGCCAGCAGCCGTTCTGGGGGGAACTATGGCTACACCTTC.

The chain has TRBV7-2 and TRBJ1-1; 7 positions match TRBD1. This CDR3 spans 15 amino acids. Germline trimming cut 5 bases from V and 1 base from J; bases unmatched to any gene: 7. Looked up from germline, CDR1 is SGHTA and CDR2 is FQGNSA. The CDR3 sequence: CASSVNRGTNTEAFF. Written as DNA, the CDR3 is TGTGCCAGCAGCGTCAACAGGGGCACGAACACTGAAGCTTTCTTT. Combining the CDR3 with reference TRBV7-2 and TRBJ1-1 gives the whole variable domain GAGVSQSPSNKVTEKGKDVELRCDPISGHTALYWYRQSLGQGLEFLIYFQGNSAPDKSGLPSDRFSAERTGGSVSTLTIQRTQQEDSAVYLCASSVNRGTNTEAFFGQGTRLTVV.

This clone was found a few times. CDR3 loop: CASSPGGGPFRYYEQYF. Written as DNA, the CDR3 is TGTGCCAGCAGCCCGGGGGGAGGGCCTTTTAGGTACTACGAGCAGTACTTC. The V gene is TRBV9, the J gene TRBJ2-7; 7 nucleotides line up with TRBD2. V trimming: 4 bases; J trimming: 3 bases; junction bases outside the gene matches: 16. Germline lookup yields CDR1 SGDLS and CDR2 YYNGEE. This CDR3 has 17 residues. Full variable domain (rest looked up from reference TRBV9 and TRBJ2-7): DSGVTQTPKHLITATGQRVTLRCSPRSGDLSVYWYQQSLDQGLQFLIQYYNGEERAKGNILERFSAQQFPDLHSELNLSSLELGDSALYFCASSPGGGPFRYYEQYFGPGTRLTVT.

The CDR3 loop is CASSPSPGTGNSYEQYF. The CDR3 DNA sequence: TGTGCCAGCAGTCCGTCCCCCGGGACAGGAAACTCCTACGAGCAGTACTTC. V gene TRBV5-8 combines with J gene TRBJ2-7; 8 positions agree with TRBD1. The CDR3 has 17 residues. V shed 5 bases, J shed 0 bases, and the junction held 13 bases outside the gene matches. Looked up from germline, CDR1 is SGHTS and CDR2 is YDEGEE.